This TCR beta chain was profiled in a study of blood T cells in healthy people across ages. As to this clonotype: Antigen: not known.

The CDR3 consists of 13 residues. Trimming at V came to 4 bases and at J to 10 bases, leaving 9 bases not matched to a gene. Germline V CDR1 and CDR2: SGHTA, FQGNSA. Study-level findings and limits: The study found more naive CD4+ cells and higher diversity in long-lived than aged donors.

The use of a sample-barcoded 5' primer and a J-beta primer mix characterized a second PCR of roughly 6 to 11 cycles. Each cDNA molecule received a tag from a template-switch adaptor that had 12 random nucleotides. Researchers report that each sample yielded at least 3 million CDR3-containing paired-end reads. TCRdb called the 5' RACE reads again in MiXCR, with one record for every CDR3 protein. The sample shows about 1.4 million distinct CDR3 sequences, 55% to 75% of them seen only once. The rearrangement joins TRBV7-2 to TRBJ1-2; 7 bases fit TRBD1. The receptor was derived from a man aged 18 to 29 in good health. Specimen: blood. The DNA for the CDR3 is TGTGCCAGCAGCTCGGGACAGTCTTTGGACTACACCTTC. Translated, it gives CASSSGQSLDYTF.